These T cell receptor beta chains were read from a single sample in a study of T cell responses to AZD1222 COVID-19 vaccine. Some clones are missing from TCRdb's copy, which holds only in-frame ones; the method was immunoSEQ multiplex PCR. The sample holds more than 70,000 clones, nearly 90% seen once. The sample here was peripheral blood, taken on day 0 of MenACWY control vaccination. These receptors all stem from an adult in good health. CDR3s include the opening cysteine and the closing phenylalanine or tryptophan. The D gene is left open where the match is weak. Size tells how often a clone was seen (once, few, many) or the class of an expanded clone, and some rows leave it out.

J gene | clone size | V gene | D gene | CDR3 DNA | CDR3 protein
TRBJ1-3 | NA | TRBV7-8 | TRBD1 | TGTGCCAGCAGTCGGGACAGCCCAAGCCACTCTGGAAACACCATATATTTT | CASSRDSPSHSGNTIYF
TRBJ2-7 | NA | TRBV15 | TRBD1 | TGTGCCACCAGCCCGCGGGACAGGGATGGTAGCGAGCAGTACTTC | CATSPRDRDGSEQYF
TRBJ2-1 | once | TRBV4-3 | NA | TGCGCCAGCAGCCAAGATACCGTGGGTTACGACAATGAGCAGTTCTTC | CASSQDTVGYDNEQFF
TRBJ1-5 | NA | TRBV11-3 | NA | TGTGCCAGCAGCCCCGGAGGTTCGAGCAATCAGCCCCAGCATTTT | CASSPGGSSNQPQHF
TRBJ1-5 | NA | TRBV19 | NA | TGTGCCAGTAGTATAGGTGGGAATTATCAGCCCCAGCATTTT | CASSIGGNYQPQHF
TRBJ2-7 | NA | TRBV7-8 | TRBD1 | TGTGCCAGCAGCTTAGGACAGGGGGGCTCCTACGAGCAGTACTTC | CASSLGQGGSYEQYF
TRBJ1-3 | once | TRBV19 | NA | TGTGCCAGTAGTATTCCGGGAATCCGAAACACCATATATTTT | CASSIPGIRNTIYF
TRBJ2-3 | NA | TRBV6-5 | TRBD1 | TGTGCCAGCAGCGCGGACAGGGGGCTAGGGGATACGCAGTATTTT | CASSADRGLGDTQYF
TRBJ2-3 | NA | TRBV10-3 | NA | TGTGCCATCGGCGGGGAGGCGAGCACAGATACGCAGTATTTT | CAIGGEASTDTQYF
TRBJ2-7 | NA | TRBV7-2 | NA | TGTGCCAGCAGCTTAGAAGCGGCCTCCTACGAGCAGTACTTC | CASSLEAASYEQYF
TRBJ1-2 | NA | TRBV30 | NA | TGTGCCTGGAGTGTACCCGGAAGGGGTGCTTATGGCTACACCTTC | CAWSVPGRGAYGYTF
TRBJ2-7 | NA | TRBV5-8 | NA | TGTGCCAGCGCCTTCACGGTCGTGGGAGAGCAGTACTTC | CASAFTVVGEQYF
TRBJ1-1 | NA | TRBV30 | TRBD1 | TGTGCCTACAAACAGGGGATTGTTCGTATGAACACTGAAGCTTTCTTT | CAYKQGIVRMNTEAFF